This TCR beta chain was identified during a study of T cells in Graves' hyperthyroidism and ophthalmopathy. RNA transcripts gave rise to amplified TCR beta CDR3 regions. TCR CDR3 regions were first amplified by RT-PCR with HTBI primers. Each CDR3 protein gets one entry after TCRdb re-called the multiplex PCR reads with MiXCR. The data show about 540,000 distinct CDR3 sequences, about 45% seen once. Germline values: CDR1 LNHNV, CDR2 YYDKDF (reference sequence). CDR3 size: 13 residues. The chain couples TRBV15 to TRBJ1-1; D not resolved. This sequence originates from a woman younger than 30 with Graves' hyperthyroidism. The source material was peripheral blood or thyroid tissue (not recorded which). The CDR3 spells CSTSPVRAYEAFF. In DNA, the CDR3 is TGTTCTACCAGCCCAGTCCGGGCCTACGAAGCTTTCTTT.